The present T cell receptor beta chain was sequenced within a study of T cells after yellow fever vaccination. There are 14 residues in the CDR3. Germline CDR1 and CDR2: LGHNA and YNFKEQ. Trimming stripped 2 bases from V and 3 bases from J, with 10 bases between. This clonotype was found a few times. What it binds is unknown. Notes on the study in general: Reappearing after the booster were most of the clones from primary vaccination (roughly 95% CD4, 88% CD8). Of the clonotypes, a small share occurred in both CD4 and CD8 compartments. There was a possibility that FACS-sorted repertoires contained abundant clonotypes contaminating from the bulk population.

In TCRdb, the 5' RACE reads were re-called with MiXCR into one record per CDR3 protein. This sample has hundreds of thousands of distinct CDR3 sequences; 21% occur once, and the top ten carry roughly a sixth. V gene TRBV4-2 combines with J gene TRBJ1-1; D possibly corresponds to TRBD1 (6 bases). The sample consisted of PBMCs, taken 21 days after the first yellow fever vaccination. This TCR was sampled from a man younger than 35 who received the YFV17D yellow fever vaccine. CDR3 protein: CASSQTGTDTEAFF. The CDR3 DNA is TGTGCCAGCAGCCAAACAGGGACGGACACTGAAGCTTTCTTT.